A selection of T cell receptor beta chains follows, all from one sample in a study of blood T cell repertoires in COVID-19. The repertoire was sequenced with immunoSEQ multiplex PCR; TCRdb's copy has only in-frame clones and lacks some. Found here are roughly 55,000 clones, more than 75% of them singletons; the top ten hold 5.5% to 7.5%. The specimen sequenced was peripheral blood. Receptor source: a man aged 45-65 years with active COVID-19. Both conserved end residues are part of each CDR3. A D gene is named only where the DNA matches it firmly. The size of a clone is reported for some rows only, either as once, few or many, or as a class for expanded clones.

v_call: TRBV19
j_call: TRBJ1-1
clone_size: -
d_call: TRBD1
cdr3_nt: TGTGCCAGTAGTATCGAGGGGGCCTTGAACACTGAAGCTTTCTTT
cdr3_aa: CASSIEGALNTEAFF

v_call: TRBV19
j_call: TRBJ1-6
clone_size: -
d_call: -
cdr3_nt: TGTGCCAGTAGTATAGATTTCCCGCGAGGTTATAATTCACCCCTCCACTTT
cdr3_aa: CASSIDFPRGYNSPLHF

v_call: TRBV7-8
j_call: TRBJ2-7
clone_size: few
d_call: TRBD1
cdr3_nt: TGTGCCAGCAGCTTACAGGGGGCCGCCGACGAGCAGTACTTC
cdr3_aa: CASSLQGAADEQYF

v_call: TRBV5-8
j_call: TRBJ1-2
clone_size: -
d_call: -
cdr3_nt: TGTGCCAGCAGCTTATCGGGCTACACCTTC
cdr3_aa: CASSLSGYTF

v_call: TRBV5-1
j_call: TRBJ2-1
clone_size: -
d_call: TRBD2
cdr3_nt: TGCGCCAGCAGCTCTCTGACTAGCGGGGCTTCCGATGAGCAGTTCTTC
cdr3_aa: CASSSLTSGASDEQFF

v_call: TRBV3-1/TRBV3-2
j_call: TRBJ1-2
clone_size: -
d_call: TRBD1
cdr3_nt: TGTGCCAGCAGCCCGACAGGGAGCGGCTACACCTTC
cdr3_aa: CASSPTGSGYTF

v_call: TRBV12-3/TRBV12-4
j_call: TRBJ2-1
clone_size: -
d_call: -
cdr3_nt: TGTGCCAGCAGTCCAGCCGGGGATGAGCAGTTCTTC
cdr3_aa: CASSPAGDEQFF

v_call: TRBV7-2
j_call: TRBJ1-5
clone_size: -
d_call: TRBD1
cdr3_nt: TGTGCCAGCAGCACGGACAGGGGGCGCGCTCAGCCCCAGCATTTT
cdr3_aa: CASSTDRGRAQPQHF

v_call: TRBV9
j_call: TRBJ1-2
clone_size: few
d_call: TRBD1
cdr3_nt: TGTGCCAGCACCCCCTCCGGGACAGGGGGCGGGAGTGGCTACACCTTC
cdr3_aa: CASTPSGTGGGSGYTF

v_call: TRBV19
j_call: TRBJ1-2
clone_size: -
d_call: -
cdr3_nt: TGTGCCAGTAGCCGGGGTGTGGGCTATGGCTACACCTTC
cdr3_aa: CASSRGVGYGYTF

v_call: TRBV5-5
j_call: TRBJ2-7
clone_size: -
d_call: -
cdr3_nt: TGTGCCAGCAGCAAATCTACAGGGTTAGGCGACGAGCAGTACTTC
cdr3_aa: CASSKSTGLGDEQYF

v_call: TRBV3-1/TRBV3-2
j_call: TRBJ2-7
clone_size: -
d_call: TRBD2
cdr3_nt: TGTGCCAGCAGCCAGCTAGCGGGAGGGGCCGAGCAGTACTTC
cdr3_aa: CASSQLAGGAEQYF

v_call: TRBV7-9
j_call: TRBJ1-1
clone_size: -
d_call: TRBD1
cdr3_nt: TGTGCCAGCAACACCTGGACAGGGCAGAACACTGAAGCTTTCTTT
cdr3_aa: CASNTWTGQNTEAFF

v_call: TRBV5-4
j_call: TRBJ2-1
clone_size: -
d_call: -
cdr3_nt: TGTGCCAGCAGCTTGGTAATTATCAGCGGAGCACAGTACAATGAGCAGTTCTTC
cdr3_aa: CASSLVIISGAQYNEQFF

v_call: TRBV9
j_call: TRBJ1-6
clone_size: -
d_call: TRBD1
cdr3_nt: TGTGCCAGCAGCGTAGCAGGACAGGGCGATTCACCCCTCCACTTT
cdr3_aa: CASSVAGQGDSPLHF

v_call: TRBV30
j_call: TRBJ2-1
clone_size: -
d_call: TRBD2
cdr3_nt: TGTGCCTGGAGGTCCCTAGGCCAGACTAGCGGGAGCTCCTACAATGAGCAGTTCTTC
cdr3_aa: CAWRSLGQTSGSSYNEQFF

v_call: TRBV19
j_call: TRBJ2-7
clone_size: -
d_call: -
cdr3_nt: TGTGCCAGTAGTATATTCGCGGGGCCTACCTACGAGCAGTACTTC
cdr3_aa: CASSIFAGPTYEQYF

v_call: TRBV7-9
j_call: TRBJ1-1
clone_size: -
d_call: -
cdr3_nt: TGTGCCAGCAGCTTAGCCCCGGGACACCTGAACACTGAAGCTTTCTTT
cdr3_aa: CASSLAPGHLNTEAFF

v_call: TRBV5-1
j_call: TRBJ2-3
clone_size: -
d_call: -
cdr3_nt: TGCGCCAGCAGCGTGAACCCGACAGGTGTTAGCACAGATACGCAGTATTTT
cdr3_aa: CASSVNPTGVSTDTQYF

v_call: TRBV2
j_call: TRBJ2-7
clone_size: once
d_call: TRBD1
cdr3_nt: TGTGCCAGCAGTGGACAAGGGACAGGTTCGGGAGAGCAGTACTTC
cdr3_aa: CASSGQGTGSGEQYF

v_call: TRBV7-9
j_call: TRBJ2-5
clone_size: -
d_call: TRBD1
cdr3_nt: TGTGCCAGCAGGGTGACAGGGATCGAGACCCAGTACTTC
cdr3_aa: CASRVTGIETQYF

v_call: TRBV7-9
j_call: TRBJ2-2
clone_size: -
d_call: -
cdr3_nt: TGTGCCAGCAGCTTTCTGCAGGGTCACACCGGGGAGCTGTTTTTT
cdr3_aa: CASSFLQGHTGELFF

v_call: TRBV5-5
j_call: TRBJ2-1
clone_size: -
d_call: TRBD1
cdr3_nt: TGTGCCAGCAGCTTGGTCGGGACAGGGGATGACAATGAGCAGTTCTTC
cdr3_aa: CASSLVGTGDDNEQFF

v_call: TRBV10-1
j_call: TRBJ2-2
clone_size: -
d_call: TRBD1
cdr3_nt: TGCGCCAGCAGCTCGAACAGGGGGCTATCCGGGGAGCTGTTTTTT
cdr3_aa: CASSSNRGLSGELFF

v_call: TRBV27
j_call: TRBJ1-2
clone_size: -
d_call: TRBD1
cdr3_nt: TGTGCCAGCAGTTTCCAGGGGGCTAACTATGGCTACACCTTC
cdr3_aa: CASSFQGANYGYTF

v_call: TRBV5-1
j_call: TRBJ2-1
clone_size: once
d_call: -
cdr3_nt: TGCGCCAGCAGCTTGGTTACCTACAATGAGCAGTTCTTC
cdr3_aa: CASSLVTYNEQFF

v_call: TRBV9
j_call: TRBJ2-7
clone_size: once
d_call: -
cdr3_nt: TGTGCCAGCAGCGTAGATCAGGGTTCCTACGAGCAGTACTTC
cdr3_aa: CASSVDQGSYEQYF

v_call: TRBV19
j_call: TRBJ2-2
clone_size: -
d_call: -
cdr3_nt: TGTGCCAGTAGTATCGCTAGGAACACCGGGGAGCTGTTTTTT
cdr3_aa: CASSIARNTGELFF

v_call: TRBV4-1
j_call: TRBJ1-3
clone_size: once
d_call: -
cdr3_nt: TGCGCCAGCAGCCAAGAGGAGCAGGGAAGAGCGTCTGGAAACACCATATATTTT
cdr3_aa: CASSQEEQGRASGNTIYF

v_call: TRBV6-5
j_call: TRBJ2-5
clone_size: -
d_call: -
cdr3_nt: TGTGCCAGCAGTTACGCGCGAGCGGGCCCGGAAGAGACCCAGTACTTC
cdr3_aa: CASSYARAGPEETQYF

v_call: TRBV6-6
j_call: TRBJ1-4
clone_size: -
d_call: TRBD1
cdr3_nt: TGTGCCAGCAGAGGGGGCGGAGGGGGTAATGAAAAACTGTTTTTT
cdr3_aa: CASRGGGGGNEKLFF

v_call: TRBV4-3
j_call: TRBJ2-7
clone_size: -
d_call: -
cdr3_nt: TGCGCCAGCAGCCAAGATCAGGAGACAGGACCCTCCTACGAGCAGTACTTC
cdr3_aa: CASSQDQETGPSYEQYF

v_call: TRBV7-2
j_call: TRBJ2-3
clone_size: -
d_call: TRBD2
cdr3_nt: TGTGCCAGCAGCTTACTAGCGGGGGGGCCATCGAGCACAGATACGCAGTATTTT
cdr3_aa: CASSLLAGGPSSTDTQYF

v_call: TRBV5-6
j_call: TRBJ1-1
clone_size: few
d_call: -
cdr3_nt: TGTGCCAGCCACGAGGGTGGTGAAGCTTTCTTT
cdr3_aa: CASHEGGEAFF

v_call: TRBV18
j_call: TRBJ2-6
clone_size: once
d_call: -
cdr3_nt: TGTGCCAGCTCACCAAGCGGCTCTGGGGCCAACGTCCTGACTTTC
cdr3_aa: CASSPSGSGANVLTF

v_call: TRBV3-1/TRBV3-2
j_call: TRBJ1-3
clone_size: -
d_call: TRBD1
cdr3_nt: TGTGCCAGCAGCCAAGCGCTAAGGACAGGGACTGGAAACACCATATATTTT
cdr3_aa: CASSQALRTGTGNTIYF

v_call: TRBV4-1
j_call: TRBJ2-7
clone_size: -
d_call: -
cdr3_nt: TGCGCCAGCAGCCAAACGGGACTCCCCTACGAGCAGTACTTC
cdr3_aa: CASSQTGLPYEQYF

v_call: TRBV24-1
j_call: TRBJ2-1
clone_size: -
d_call: TRBD1
cdr3_nt: TGTGCCACCAGTGATTCTCGACAGGGGCGTCGCAATGAGCAGTTCTTC
cdr3_aa: CATSDSRQGRRNEQFF

v_call: TRBV11-2
j_call: TRBJ2-3
clone_size: -
d_call: TRBD2
cdr3_nt: TGTGCCACCACGTGGGGGGGACCTACAGATACGCAGTATTTT
cdr3_aa: CATTWGGPTDTQYF

v_call: TRBV6-5
j_call: TRBJ1-1
clone_size: -
d_call: -
cdr3_nt: TGTGCCAGCAGGGAGGGATTTTTGGGGACCACTGAAGCTTTCTTT
cdr3_aa: CASREGFLGTTEAFF

v_call: TRBV18
j_call: TRBJ2-1
clone_size: -
d_call: TRBD1
cdr3_nt: TGTGCCAGCTCACCCCGGGACAGAATCAATGAGCAGTTCTTC
cdr3_aa: CASSPRDRINEQFF